The clone carrying this TCR beta chain occurred a few times. Its cognate antigen is unknown. Autoimmune disease history or systemic immunosuppression excluded patients. The CDR3 has 15 residues. The germline V gene has CDR1 LNHDA and CDR2 SQIVND (reference sequence). V lost 5 bases, J lost 1 base, and 12 bases lay in between. Libraries were prepared by immunoSEQ multiplex PCR; TCRdb keeps only in-frame clonotypes and omits some of them. This table has roughly 68,000 clones, approximately 90% appearing once. This sample was taken from a study of OX40 agonist ivuxolimab in advanced cancers. Background on the study: Participants, roughly 80% male, averaged about 56 years of age, ranging from 23 to 79.

Study results and caveats: In CD8+ T cells, expanded clones were on average more numerous than in CD4+.

Sequences were derived from CD4+ or CD8+ T cells sorted from blood, sampled in a trial of the OX40 agonist ivuxolimab. The chain is built from TRBV19 and TRBJ1-5; D remains ambiguous. This sequence originates from an adult with an advanced solid tumor such as melanoma, head and neck, liver or kidney cancer. The CDR3 here is CASSWGSESNQPQHF. The CDR3 DNA is TGTGCCAGTAGTTGGGGTAGTGAGAGCAATCAGCCCCAGCATTTT.